The 24 T cell receptor beta chains below come from one sample, sequenced in a study of blood T cell repertoires in COVID-19. Some clones are missing from TCRdb's copy, which holds only in-frame ones; the method was immunoSEQ multiplex PCR. In the table there are 100,000 to 120,000 clones, just over 70% of which are singletons. Sequenced: peripheral blood. Receptor source: a woman aged 40-49 years with acute or convalescent COVID-19.

The V and J genes are TRBV19 and TRBJ1-5; D might be TRBD1 (6 bases). Germline CDR1 reads LNHDA; CDR2 reads SQIVND (reference sequence). The ends were cut back, 5 bases at V and 7 bases at J, with 9 bases in the middle. There are 12 residues in the CDR3. CDR3 in DNA: TGTGCCAGTAGTCCAGGACAGCAGCCCCAGCATTTT. It is translated as CASSPGQQPQHF.

The chain employs TRBV24-1 and TRBJ2-1, with 7 bases lining up with TRBD1. V dropped 10 bases and J dropped 6; count of bases not matched to a gene: 8. Germline V gives CDR1 KGHDR, CDR2 SFDVKD. There are 13 residues in the CDR3. The CDR3: CATETGNGNEQFF. DNA of the CDR3: TGTGCCACGGAGACAGGGAACGGCAATGAGCAGTTCTTC.

The chain couples TRBV12-3 or TRBV12-4 to TRBJ1-6; D possibly corresponds to TRBD1 (5 bases). The CDR3 is 13 residues long. The ends were cut back, 7 bases at V and 10 bases at J, with 14 bases in the middle. The CDR3 reads CASKLGGESPLHF. The DNA of the CDR3 is TGTGCCAGCAAACTGGGGGGAGAGTCACCCCTCCACTTT.

This clone has a handful of counts. V usage is TRBV19 and J usage is TRBJ1-5; a possible D gene is TRBD1 (5 bases). Per germline, CDR1 LNHDA and CDR2 SQIVND (reference sequence). The CDR3 sequence is 16 residues long. V was shortened by 3 bases and J by 3 bases, with 15 bases between the two germline ends. CDR3 in amino acids: CASSIRATAINQPQHF. CDR3 nucleotides: TGTGCCAGTAGTATTAGGGCGACAGCTATCAATCAGCCCCAGCATTTT.

The chain couples TRBV18 to TRBJ1-5; the match to TRBD1 covers 8 bases. J was trimmed by 2 bases and V by 6 bases; bases with no gene match: 6. The germline gives CDR1 KGHSH, CDR2 LQKENI. CDR3 length: 15 amino acids. In DNA form, the CDR3 reads TGTGCCAGCTCCCGACAGGGGAAAGGCAATCAGCCCCAGCATTTT. Translated, it gives CASSRQGKGNQPQHF.

This chain's CDR3 is CASSSLGANEAFF. CDR3 nucleotide sequence: TGTGCCAGCAGCTCCCTCGGAGCAAATGAAGCTTTCTTT. V gene TRBV28 combines with J gene TRBJ1-1, with D uncertain. The germline V and J ends were trimmed by 6 bases and 7 bases, with 15 bases remaining between them. In germline, CDR1 is MDHEN, CDR2 SYDVKM. The CDR3 runs to 13 residues. Drawing the rest from reference TRBV28 and TRBJ1-1, the complete variable domain is DVKVTQSSRYLVKRTGEKVFLECVQDMDHENMFWYRQDPGLGLRLIYFSYDVKMKEKGDIPEGYSVSREKKERFSLILESASTNQTSMYLCASSSLGANEAFFGQGTRLTVV.

V usage is TRBV18 and J usage is TRBJ1-1, with TRBD1 as a possible D gene (6 bases). Trimming pared 5 bases from V and 0 bases from J, leaving 13 bases between. CDR1 and CDR2 from the germline V gene are KGHSH and LQKENI. CDR3 length equals 15 residues. The CDR3 sequence: CASSAMDSLNTEAFF. The CDR3 DNA reads as TGTGCCAGCTCAGCAATGGACAGTCTGAACACTGAAGCTTTCTTT.

This clone was seen more than once but under ten times. The V call is TRBV28, the J call TRBJ2-7; 7 positions match TRBD1. The germline CDR1 and CDR2 sequences are MDHEN and SYDVKM. The CDR3 has 16 residues. The V gene end was trimmed by 6 bases and the J gene end by 9 bases; junction bases not matched to a gene: 20. CDR3: CASSPEGFRGTIGQYF. CDR3 in DNA: TGTGCCAGCAGCCCCGAAGGTTTCAGGGGGACGATTGGGCAGTACTTC. The variable domain in full, with the rest retrieved from reference TRBV28 and TRBJ2-7, is DVKVTQSSRYLVKRTGEKVFLECVQDMDHENMFWYRQDPGLGLRLIYFSYDVKMKEKGDIPEGYSVSREKKERFSLILESASTNQTSMYLCASSPEGFRGTIGQYFGPGTRLTVT.

V gene TRBV5-6 combines with J gene TRBJ1-3, with D uncertain. The germline gives CDR1 SGHDT, CDR2 YYEEEE. V lost 4 bases to trimming and J lost 0 bases, with 8 bases between them. The CDR3 is 14 residues long. CDR3 amino acids: CASSTRTSGNTIYF. CDR3 nucleotide sequence: TGTGCCAGCAGCACGAGAACCTCTGGAAACACCATATATTTT.

The chain employs TRBV19 and TRBJ1-5, with 8 nucleotides matching TRBD1. CDR1 is LNHDA, CDR2 SQIVND, per germline (reference sequence). J lost 3 bases, V lost 6 bases, and 7 bases had no gene match. The CDR3 is 15 residues long. The CDR3 is CASRQGAGSNQPQHF. In DNA form, the CDR3 reads TGTGCCAGTAGGCAGGGGGCAGGGTCCAATCAGCCCCAGCATTTT. The variable domain in full, with the rest retrieved from reference TRBV19 and TRBJ1-5, is DGGITQSPKYLFRKEGQNVTLSCEQNLNHDAMYWYRQDPGQGLRLIYYSQIVNDFQKGDIAEGYSVSREKKESFPLTVTSAQKNPTAFYLCASRQGAGSNQPQHFGDGTRLSIL.

Many counts were recorded for this clone. This chain uses TRBV2 with TRBJ2-7; the match to TRBD2 covers 11 bases. The CDR3 covers 14 residues. Germline trimming cut 6 bases from V and 2 bases from J; bases unmatched to any gene: 3. Looked up from germline, CDR1 is SNHLY and CDR2 is FYNNEI. CDR3 amino acids: CASSKTSGTYEQYF. CDR3 nucleotides: TGTGCCAGCAGCAAGACTAGCGGGACCTACGAGCAGTACTTC.

The genes are TRBV18 and TRBJ2-3; 9 positions match TRBD2. V shed 5 bases and J 3 bases; nucleotides not matched to a gene: 9. This CDR3 has 16 residues. Germline V gene data show CDR1 as KGHSH and CDR2 as LQKENI. The CDR3 nucleotides read TGTGCCAGCTCATTCTCCGGGACTAGCCTGACAGATACGCAGTATTTT. Translating gives CASSFSGTSLTDTQYF.

The chain couples TRBV30 to TRBJ1-2; TRBD1 matches 10 bases. The CDR3 is 13 residues long. V shed 4 bases and J 8 bases; nucleotides not matched to a gene: 7. The germline CDR1 and CDR2 sequences are GTSNPN and SVGIG (reference sequence). The CDR3 DNA follows: TGTGCCTGGATTGAGGACAGGGGGTACGGCTACACCTTC. Translated, it gives CAWIEDRGYGYTF.

The chain uses TRBV7-2 and TRBJ1-2, with D hard to call. The CDR3 sequence is 13 residues long. CDR1 is SGHTA and CDR2 is FQGNSA in the germline V gene. The germline V and J ends were trimmed by 5 bases and 1 base, with 8 bases remaining between them. This CDR3 reads CASSTRNNYGYTF. CDR3 DNA sequence: TGTGCCAGCAGCACACGCAATAACTATGGCTACACCTTC.

CDR3 protein: CARSLSRDSYTGELFF. In DNA, the CDR3 is TGTGCCAGAAGCCTCTCTCGGGACTCTTACACCGGGGAGCTGTTTTTT. J is TRBJ2-2 and V is TRBV5-3; tentatively, D is TRBD2 (6 bases). TRBV5-3 belongs to the ORF category, with a function that is uncertain. With 4 bases removed from V and 3 bases from J, the gap between germline ends came to 16 bases. There are 16 residues in the CDR3.

This rearrangement joins TRBV3-1 (or the pseudogene TRBV3-2) to TRBJ1-2; the D gene is possibly TRBD1 (5 bases). The CDR3 runs to 12 residues. Trimming shortened V by 1 base and J by 11 bases, and 11 bases separated the two germline ends. Germline CDR1 and CDR2: LGHDT and YNNKEL (reference sequence). The CDR3 DNA sequence: TGTGCCAGCAGCCAAGGACTGACAGAATACACCTTC. This translates into CASSQGLTEYTF.

The J gene is TRBJ2-2, the V gene TRBV11-2; TRBD2 matches 8 bases. The J segment lost 2 bases and the V segment lost 5 bases, leaving 7 bases of the junction unmatched. CDR1 SGHAT and CDR2 FQNNGV come from the germline V gene. CDR3 size: 16 residues. In DNA, the CDR3 is TGTGCCAGCAGCCGCTCCGGGGGGGCCAACACCGGGGAGCTGTTTTTT. It translates to CASSRSGGANTGELFF.

The sample holds a few counts of this clone. The chain is built from TRBV9 and TRBJ2-2; 7 nucleotides align to TRBD1. Germline assignment: CDR1 SGDLS and CDR2 YYNGEE. The CDR3 has 16 amino acids. V was clipped by 1 base and J by 6 bases; unmatched bases: 9. CDR3 loop: CASSVSLGQEAGELFF. CDR3 nucleotide sequence: TGTGCCAGCAGCGTATCCCTAGGACAGGAAGCCGGGGAGCTGTTTTTT.

This clone was found once. This chain links TRBV7-2 with TRBJ2-1; 7 bases are a match to TRBD1. The CDR3 totals 16 residues. V lost 5 bases to trimming and J lost 1 base; unmatched junction nucleotides: 8. CDR1 and CDR2 from the germline V gene are SGHTA and FQGNSA. This CDR3 is CASSLSGTASYNEQFF. The DNA for the CDR3 is TGTGCCAGCAGCCTGTCCGGGACAGCGTCCTACAATGAGCAGTTCTTC.

The chain links TRBV7-9 to TRBJ1-1; 9 nucleotides align to TRBD1. The CDR3 has 15 amino acids. Losses at the gene ends were 5 bases for V and 4 bases for J; bases not matched to a gene: 8. Germline V gene data show CDR1 as SEHNR and CDR2 as FQNEAQ (reference sequence). In DNA form, the CDR3 reads TGTGCCAGCAGCCTTACGACAGGGGGTGGCACTGAAGCTTTCTTT. As protein: CASSLTTGGGTEAFF.

The chain has TRBV5-5 and TRBJ2-7; 12 nucleotides align to TRBD1. The ends lost 0 bases at V and 9 bases at J; junction bases unmatched: 10. The germline V gene has CDR1 SGHKS and CDR2 YYEKEE (reference sequence). The CDR3 loop spans 16 amino acids. The CDR3 coding sequence is TGTGCCAGCAGCTTGGGCACCGGGACAGGGGGCACCTGGCAGTACTTC. It specifies CASSLGTGTGGTWQYF.

This clone was seen only a few times. This chain joins TRBV7-2 and TRBJ1-6; D perhaps matches TRBD1 (6 bases). Germline assignment: CDR1 SGHTA and CDR2 FQGNSA. This CDR3 has 15 amino acids. Between the trimmed V and J ends, which lost 5 bases and 7 bases, there was a span of 15 bases. In DNA form, the CDR3 reads TGTGCCAGCAGCCGGGAGGGGGATGGCAATTCACCCCTCCACTTT. Its protein product is CASSREGDGNSPLHF.

The chain joins TRBV15 to TRBJ1-5, with a weak D call TRBD1 (5 bases). Germline CDR1 is LNHNV and CDR2 is YYDKDF (reference sequence). V gave up 0 bases and J gave up 5 bases, with 8 bases separating them. This CDR3 has 14 amino acids. The CDR3 bases are TGTGCCACCAGCAGAGATGACAGCGATCAGCCCCAGCATTTT. Translating it yields CATSRDDSDQPQHF.

The rearrangement links TRBV12-5 to TRBJ1-2, with TRBD1 identical over 7 bases. The CDR3 has 13 residues. CDR1 and CDR2 from the germline V gene are LGHNT and FRNRAP. The V gene end was trimmed by 4 bases and the J gene end by 3 bases; junction bases not matched to a gene: 2. In DNA, the CDR3 is TGTGCTAGTGGTTCTGACAGGGACTATGGCTACACCTTC. The encoded protein is CASGSDRDYGYTF.